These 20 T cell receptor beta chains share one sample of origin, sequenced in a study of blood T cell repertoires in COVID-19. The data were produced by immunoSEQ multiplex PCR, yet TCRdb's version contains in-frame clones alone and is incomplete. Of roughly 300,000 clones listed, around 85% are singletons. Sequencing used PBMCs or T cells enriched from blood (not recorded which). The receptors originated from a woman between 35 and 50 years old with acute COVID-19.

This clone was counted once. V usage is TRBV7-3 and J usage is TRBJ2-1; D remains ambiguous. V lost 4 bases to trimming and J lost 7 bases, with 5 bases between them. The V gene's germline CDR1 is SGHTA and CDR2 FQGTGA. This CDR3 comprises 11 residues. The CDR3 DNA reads TGTGCCAGCAGCTCCGGGAATGAGCAGTTCTTC. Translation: CASSSGNEQFF.

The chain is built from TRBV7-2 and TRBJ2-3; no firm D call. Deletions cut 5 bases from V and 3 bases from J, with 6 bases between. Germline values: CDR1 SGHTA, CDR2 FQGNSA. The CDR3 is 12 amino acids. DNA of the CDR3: TGTGCCAGCAGCCAGTCGACAGATACGCAGTATTTT. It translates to CASSQSTDTQYF.

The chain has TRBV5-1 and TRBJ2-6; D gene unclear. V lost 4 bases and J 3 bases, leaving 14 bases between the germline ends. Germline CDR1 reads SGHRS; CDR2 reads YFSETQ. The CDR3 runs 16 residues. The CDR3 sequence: CASSLNSGLGANVLTF. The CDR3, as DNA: TGCGCCAGCAGCCTCAACTCAGGCCTTGGGGCCAACGTCCTGACTTTC.

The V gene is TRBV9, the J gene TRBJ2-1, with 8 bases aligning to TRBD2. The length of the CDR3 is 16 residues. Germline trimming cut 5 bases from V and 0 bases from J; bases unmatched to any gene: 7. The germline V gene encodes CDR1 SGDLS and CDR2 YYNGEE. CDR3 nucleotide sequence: TGTGCCAGCAGTAGCGGGGAAGGAAGCTCCTACAATGAGCAGTTCTTC. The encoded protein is CASSSGEGSSYNEQFF.

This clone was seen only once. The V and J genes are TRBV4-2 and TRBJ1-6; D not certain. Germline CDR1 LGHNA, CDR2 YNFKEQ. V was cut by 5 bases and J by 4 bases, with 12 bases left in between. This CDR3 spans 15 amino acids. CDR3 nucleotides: TGTGCCAGCAGCATCGGTCCTATTTATAATTCACCCCTCCACTTT. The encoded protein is CASSIGPIYNSPLHF.

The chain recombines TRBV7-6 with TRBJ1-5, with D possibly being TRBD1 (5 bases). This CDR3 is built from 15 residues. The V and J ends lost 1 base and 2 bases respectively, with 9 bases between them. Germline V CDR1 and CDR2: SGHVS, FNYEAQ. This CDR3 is CASSLEDSRNQPQHF. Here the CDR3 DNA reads TGTGCCAGCAGCTTAGAAGACAGTCGCAATCAGCCCCAGCATTTT.

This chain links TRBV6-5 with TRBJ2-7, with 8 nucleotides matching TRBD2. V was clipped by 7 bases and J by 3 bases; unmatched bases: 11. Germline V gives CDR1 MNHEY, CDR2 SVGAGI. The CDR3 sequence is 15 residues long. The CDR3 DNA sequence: TGTGCCAGCAAATTCAGCGGGAGTGACTACTACGAGCAGTACTTC. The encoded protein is CASKFSGSDYYEQYF.

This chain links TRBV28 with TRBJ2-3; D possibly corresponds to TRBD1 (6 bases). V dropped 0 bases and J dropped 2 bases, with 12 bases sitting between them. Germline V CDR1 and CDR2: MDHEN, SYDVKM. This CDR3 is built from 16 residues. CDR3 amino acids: CASSLWGAGLTDTQYF. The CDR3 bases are TGTGCCAGCAGTTTATGGGGGGCCGGGCTCACAGATACGCAGTATTTT.

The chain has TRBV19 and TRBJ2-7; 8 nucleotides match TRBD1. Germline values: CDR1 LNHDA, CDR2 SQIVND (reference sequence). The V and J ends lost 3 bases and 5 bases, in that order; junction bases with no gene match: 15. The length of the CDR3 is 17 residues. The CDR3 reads CASSIGRRTGSRNEQYF. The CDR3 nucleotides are TGTGCCAGTAGTATCGGCCGTAGGACAGGGTCGAGGAACGAGCAGTACTTC.

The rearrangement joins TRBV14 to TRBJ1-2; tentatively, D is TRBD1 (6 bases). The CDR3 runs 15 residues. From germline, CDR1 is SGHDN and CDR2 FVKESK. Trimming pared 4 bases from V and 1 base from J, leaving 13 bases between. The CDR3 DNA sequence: TGTGCCAGCAGCCCCTTGGACAGCCATAACTATGGCTACACCTTC. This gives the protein CASSPLDSHNYGYTF. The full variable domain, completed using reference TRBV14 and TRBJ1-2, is EAGVTQFPSHSVIEKGQTVTLRCDPISGHDNLYWYRRVMGKEIKFLLHFVKESKQDESGMPNNRFLAERTGGTYSTLKVQPAELEDSGVYFCASSPLDSHNYGYTFGSGTRLTVV.

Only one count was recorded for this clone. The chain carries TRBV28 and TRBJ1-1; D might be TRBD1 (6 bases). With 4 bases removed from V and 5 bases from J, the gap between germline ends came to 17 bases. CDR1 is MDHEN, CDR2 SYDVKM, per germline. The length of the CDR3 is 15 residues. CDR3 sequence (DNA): TGTGCCAGCAGTTCCCAGGCGGGGGCGTATACTGAAGCTTTCTTT. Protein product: CASSSQAGAYTEAFF.

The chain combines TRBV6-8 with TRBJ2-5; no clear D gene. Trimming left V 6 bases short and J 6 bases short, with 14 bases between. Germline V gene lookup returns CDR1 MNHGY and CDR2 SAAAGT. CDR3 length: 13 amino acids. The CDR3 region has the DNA TGTGCCAGCAGCTATAATAAGAGGAAGACCCAGTACTTC. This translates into CASSYNKRKTQYF.

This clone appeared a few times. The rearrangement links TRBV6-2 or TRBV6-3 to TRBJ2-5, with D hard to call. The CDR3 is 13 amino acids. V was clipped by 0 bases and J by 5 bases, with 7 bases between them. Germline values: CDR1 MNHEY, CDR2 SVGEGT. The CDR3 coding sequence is TGTGCCAGCAGTTACTCTGGCATGGAGACCCAGTACTTC. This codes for CASSYSGMETQYF.

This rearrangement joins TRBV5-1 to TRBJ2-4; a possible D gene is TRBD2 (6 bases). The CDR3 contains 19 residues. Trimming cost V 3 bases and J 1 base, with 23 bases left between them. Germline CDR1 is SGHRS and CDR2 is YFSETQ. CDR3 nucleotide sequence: TGCGCCAGCAGCTCCCACGGTGGTGGGGGGAAATCGGCCAAAAACATTCAGTACTTC. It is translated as CASSSHGGGGKSAKNIQYF.

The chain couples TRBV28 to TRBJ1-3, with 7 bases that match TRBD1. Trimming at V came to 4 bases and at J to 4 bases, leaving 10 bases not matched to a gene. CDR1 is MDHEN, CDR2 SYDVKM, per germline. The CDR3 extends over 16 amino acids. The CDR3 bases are TGTGCCAGCAGTTCCCCTGCCGGACAGGACGGAAACACCATATATTTT. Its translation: CASSSPAGQDGNTIYF.

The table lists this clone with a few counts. The CDR3 sequence is CASSLGTGDYSYEQYF. The CDR3 bases are TGTGCCAGCAGTTTAGGGACAGGGGATTACTCCTACGAGCAGTACTTC. The chain uses TRBV28 and TRBJ2-7; 10 bases are shared with TRBD1. CDR3 size: 16 residues. Per germline, CDR1 MDHEN and CDR2 SYDVKM. The V gene end was trimmed by 2 bases and the J gene end by 0 bases; junction bases not matched to a gene: 4.

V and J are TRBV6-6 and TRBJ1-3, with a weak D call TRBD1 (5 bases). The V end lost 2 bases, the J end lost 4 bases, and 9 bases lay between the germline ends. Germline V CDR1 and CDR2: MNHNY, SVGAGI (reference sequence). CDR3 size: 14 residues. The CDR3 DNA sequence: TGTGCCAGCAGTTACGGGCAGGGAGGAAACACCATATATTTT. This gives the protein CASSYGQGGNTIYF.

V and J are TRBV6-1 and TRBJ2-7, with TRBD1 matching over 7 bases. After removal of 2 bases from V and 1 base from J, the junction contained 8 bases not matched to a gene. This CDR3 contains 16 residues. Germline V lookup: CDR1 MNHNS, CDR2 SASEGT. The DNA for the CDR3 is TGTGCCAGCAGTGAACCACTCCGGGACAGATCCTACGAGCAGTACTTC. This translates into CASSEPLRDRSYEQYF.

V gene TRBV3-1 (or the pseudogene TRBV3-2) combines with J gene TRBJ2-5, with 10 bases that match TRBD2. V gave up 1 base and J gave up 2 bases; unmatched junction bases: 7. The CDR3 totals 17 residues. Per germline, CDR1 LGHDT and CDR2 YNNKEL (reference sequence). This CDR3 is CASSQVSGRVSQETQYF. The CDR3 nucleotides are TGTGCCAGCAGCCAAGTAAGCGGGAGGGTTTCACAAGAGACCCAGTACTTC.

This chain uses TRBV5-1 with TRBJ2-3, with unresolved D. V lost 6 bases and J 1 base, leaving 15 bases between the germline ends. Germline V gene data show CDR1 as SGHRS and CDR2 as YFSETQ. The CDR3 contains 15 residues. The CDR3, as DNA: TGCGCCAGCACCCGGAGTACCCCAGGCACAGATACGCAGTATTTT. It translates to CASTRSTPGTDTQYF.